This entry lists 31 T cell receptor delta chains sequenced from one sample in a study of gamma delta lymphoproliferative disorders and STAT genes. Sequencing used genomic DNA taken from PBMCs of patients and controls. TCRdb made new clone calls on the multiplex PCR reads using CATT. The table shows approximately 1,800 delta-chain clones, with 2.7% occurring only once. Sequencing used blood. Every receptor here comes from a human donor in good health.

This clone ranks as large. The DNA is left out, because the CDR3 cannot be placed on it with certainty; the CDR3 is given as TCRdb lists it. This sequence joins TRAV29/DV5 and TRDJ1; whether TRDD3, the table's D call, matches the DNA was not checked. Germline assignment: CDR1 NSMFDY and CDR2 ISSIKDK. 25 amino acids form the CDR3, both terminal residues included. The CDR3 loop reads CSVLLCSKPSLPTGGMFLNTDKLIF.

The V gene remains uncalled, whereas the J gene is TRDJ1; TRDD3 reflects the table's D call only, with no check against the DNA. The CDR3 consists of 22 residues. The CDR3 protein is CASLCLPNGPLGDSPSTDKLIF. The CDR3 bases are TGTGCTTCATTGTGCCTTCCTAACGGTCCTTTGGGGGATAGCCCGAGTACCGATAAACTCATCTTT.

Remarks on this clone: Only one base separates this from a far larger clonotype, so it likely reflects a read error. Other DNA variants within this sample encode the same CDR3. The chain carries TRAV29/DV5 and TRDJ1; D is ambiguous. Trimming took 2 bases from V and 0 from J, leaving 17 bases between them. The CDR3 sequence is 16 residues long. CDR1 NSMFDY and CDR2 ISSIKDK come from the germline V gene. The CDR3 loop is CAASGVDLPYTDKLIF. The CDR3 region has the DNA TGTGCAGCAAGTGGAGTTGATTTACCGTACACCGATAAACTCATCTTT.

This clone qualifies as medium-sized. J is TRDJ1 and V is TRDV1; the D gene is possibly TRDD3 (6 bases). CDR3 size: 20 residues. Germline CDR1 is TSWWSYY and CDR2 is QGS. V lost 3 bases and J 2 bases, leaving 28 bases between the germline ends. CDR3 nucleotide sequence: TGTGCTCTTGGGGATTTCATAATTCGTGGGGATTATAGGGGGACCGATAAACTCATCTTT. Translating gives CALGDFIIRGDYRGTDKLIF.

This clone showed up just a few times. A read error is the likely source, as a far larger clone sits one nucleotide away. This CDR3 is also generated by other DNA sequences in the sample. V is TRDV2 and J is TRDJ3, with 7 bases lining up with TRDD3. There are 18 residues in the CDR3. Germline CDR1 GEAIGNYY, CDR2 EKD. CDR3: CACDTKGILKWDTRQMFF. CDR3 DNA sequence: TGTGCCTGTGACACGAAGGGGATATTGAAGTGGGATACCCGACAGATGTTTTTC.

The table lists this clone with a few counts. The V gene is TRDV2, the J gene TRDJ1, with TRDD3 identical over 10 bases. This CDR3 is built from 17 residues. Germline V CDR1 and CDR2: GEAIGNYY, EKD. The V segment lost 0 bases and the J segment 0 bases; nucleotides outside the gene matches: 6. Here the CDR3 reads CACDTELTGGYTDKLIF. The CDR3 DNA sequence: TGTGCCTGTGACACCGAGCTTACTGGGGGATACACCGATAAACTCATCTTT.

V gene TRDV1 combines with J gene TRDJ3; the match to TRDD3 covers 10 bases. The CDR3 totals 22 residues. V shed 5 bases, J shed 4 bases, and the junction held 20 bases outside the gene matches. CDR1 and CDR2 from the germline V gene are TSWWSYY and QGS. The CDR3 nucleotides are TGTGCTCTTGGGAACCCTCCTAAAGGGGGGATACGCATGAGGTGGGACACCCGACAGATGTTTTTC. It specifies CALGNPPKGGIRMRWDTRQMFF.

In the case of this clone: This DNA's translation differs at residue 11 from TCRdb's protein, which comes from a much larger clone; a read error is likely, and the protein shown is translated from the DNA. The J gene is TRDJ1, the V gene TRDV2; TRDD3 aligns across 9 bases. Trimming took 1 base from V and 3 from J; bases not matched to a gene: 8. Looked up from germline, CDR1 is GEAIGNYY and CDR2 is EKD. This CDR3 spans 16 amino acids. CDR3 bases: TGTGCCTGTGACACTGGGGGATATGACCCAGCCGATAAACTCATCTTT. Residues: CACDTGGYDPADKLIF.

Comments on this clone: The protein TCRdb lists belongs to a much larger clone and differs from this DNA's translation at residue 12, which points to a read error; the protein shown is made from the DNA. This chain connects TRDV2 to TRDJ1; weak D call: TRDD3 (5 bases). The CDR3 contains 17 residues. V shed 3 bases and J shed 3 bases, with 22 bases lying between them. CDR1 is GEAIGNYY, CDR2 EKD, per germline. CDR3 sequence reads: CACDSLVDTAYADKLIF. The CDR3 nucleotides are TGTGCCTGTGACTCACTGGTCGATACAGCGTACGCCGATAAACTCATCTTT.

This clone appeared a few times. The chain combines TRDV2 with TRDJ1; 12 bases line up with TRDD3. After removal of 4 bases from V and 5 bases from J, the junction contained 19 bases not matched to a gene. In germline, CDR1 is GEAIGNYY, CDR2 EKD. The CDR3 has 19 amino acids. CDR3 DNA sequence: TGTGCCTGTGAAGCCCTGGACCCTCGTACTGGGGGATACCTGGATAAACTCATCTTT. This gives the protein CACEALDPRTGGYLDKLIF.

Concerning this clone: This DNA translates differently at residue 8 from the TCRdb protein, which is that of a much larger clone; a read error is likely, and the protein shown is the DNA's own translation. The chain uses TRDV2 and TRDJ1; 9 nucleotides match TRDD3. V gave up 0 bases and J gave up 0 bases; unmatched junction bases: 19. The length of the CDR3 is 21 residues. CDR1 GEAIGNYY and CDR2 EKD come from the germline V gene. CDR3 nucleotide sequence: TGTGCCTGTGACACCGTGGGTAGGGGATACGCGGACGGGTCGTACACCGATAAACTCATCTTT. This codes for CACDTVGRGYADGSYTDKLIF.

Remarks on this clone: Only one base separates this from a far larger clonotype, so it likely reflects a read error. This chain joins TRDV1 and TRDJ1; D possibly corresponds to TRDD3 (7 bases). V shed 0 bases and J shed 3 bases, with 35 bases lying between them. The germline CDR1 and CDR2 sequences are TSWWSYY and QGS. This CDR3 contains 23 residues. CDR3 sequence: CALGELASFPLYWGLQDPDKLIF. The CDR3, as DNA: TGTGCTCTTGGGGAACTAGCATCCTTCCCCCTGTACTGGGGTCTTCAGGACCCCGATAAACTCATCTTT.

This clone was seen more than once but under ten times. A far bigger clonotype differs at one base, so this is likely a read error. Other DNA sequences of this sample code for an identical CDR3. The chain joins TRDV2 to TRDJ2, with 7 bases that match TRDD3. The CDR3 spans 15 residues. Germline lookup yields CDR1 GEAIGNYY and CDR2 EKD. The junction had 2 bases not matched to a gene; V was cut back by 0 bases and J by 2 bases. CDR3 DNA sequence: TGTGCCTGTGACACCGGACTGGGGTTGACAGCACAACTCTTCTTT. It is translated as CACDTGLGLTAQLFF.

The table lists this clone with a few counts. A far more abundant clone sits one base away, making this likely a read error. The chain carries TRDV1 and TRDJ1; 8 bases align to TRDD3. The CDR3 covers 23 residues. Looked up from germline, CDR1 is TSWWSYY and CDR2 is QGS. The chain's CDR3 is CALGELVDAGTCDWGEVTDKFIF. CDR3 DNA: TGTGCTCTTGGGGAACTGGTCGATGCAGGGACCTGCGACTGGGGGGAAGTCACCGATAAATTCATCTTT.

Details on this clone: The likely explanation is a read error, given a far larger clone one base away. The same CDR3 can be traced to other DNA sequences in this sample. This chain connects TRDV2 to TRDJ1, with 12 bases matching TRDD3. The CDR3 runs to 17 residues. Germline V gene data show CDR1 as GEAIGNYY and CDR2 as EKD. The CDR3 sequence: CACDVLGDTIHTDKLIF. For the CDR3, the DNA is TGTGCCTGTGACGTACTGGGGGATACCATTCACACTGATAAACTCATCTTT.

In this sample, this clone turned up a few times. TCRdb records a much larger clone's protein for this DNA, with a difference at residue 5 that likely arises from a read error; the protein given is the translation of the DNA. This chain links TRDV1 with TRDJ1, with D maybe TRDD3 (6 bases). The CDR3 has 14 residues. V lost 5 bases and J lost 3, with 13 bases in between. CDR1 is TSWWSYY and CDR2 is QGS in the germline V gene. CDR3 protein: CALGIAGGADKLIF. The CDR3 coding sequence is TGTGCTCTTGGGATCGCCGGGGGAGCCGATAAACTCATCTTT.

By sample fraction, this clone is large. The chain joins TRDV1 to TRDJ1; no definite D call. With 5 bases removed from V and 7 bases from J, the gap between germline ends came to 26 bases. CDR3 length equals 17 residues. The germline CDR1 and CDR2 sequences are TSWWSYY and QGS. The CDR3 sequence is CALGIPGSPPGFGKLIF. CDR3 sequence (DNA): TGTGCTCTTGGGATCCCCGGAAGCCCGCCGGGGTTCGGTAAACTCATCTTT.

A remark on this clone: The protein held in TCRdb is that of a much larger clone and does not match this DNA's translation at residue 8, likely because of a read error; the protein shown is translated from the DNA. The chain couples TRDV2 to TRDJ1, with D perhaps TRDD3 (5 bases). Germline V gives CDR1 GEAIGNYY, CDR2 EKD. CDR3 size: 16 residues. V lost 3 bases to trimming and J lost 0 bases, with 16 bases between them. The CDR3 DNA reads as TGTGCCTGTGACTCCTTACTGGAGGATAACACCGATAAACTCATCTTT. This sequence encodes CACDSLLEDNTDKLIF.

With respect to this clone: This DNA's translation and the protein TCRdb lists, from a much larger clone, do not match at residue 3, likely due to a read error; the protein shown is translated from the DNA. The chain recombines TRDV2 with TRDJ3; the match to TRDD3 covers 9 bases. CDR3 size: 20 residues. Germline V CDR1 and CDR2: GEAIGNYY, EKD. The CDR3 DNA is TGTGCCCGTGACACGATCGAACTGGGGGAAAGCTCCTGGGACACCCGACAGATGTTTTTC. Its protein is CARDTIELGESSWDTRQMFF.

This clone was picked up a small number of times. Translating this DNA gives a protein that differs at residue 6 from the TCRdb one, which belongs to a much larger clone; a read error is likely, and the protein shown is this translation. The V call is TRDV2, the J call TRDJ3; no clear D gene. The CDR3 consists of 19 residues. CDR1 and CDR2 (germline): GEAIGNYY, EKD. Trimming left V 1 base short and J 0 bases short, with 15 bases between. As DNA, the CDR3 is TGTGCCTGTGACACAACCTCCCGGTCCACCTCCTGGGACACCCGACAGATGTTTTTC. Amino acid sequence: CACDTTSRSTSWDTRQMFF.

Concerning this clone: This DNA's translation and the protein TCRdb lists, from a much larger clone, do not match at residue 11, likely due to a read error; the protein shown is translated from the DNA. The rearrangement joins TRDV1 to TRDJ1; 11 positions match TRDD3. The CDR3 length is 15 residues. The V segment lost 4 bases and the J segment 12 bases; nucleotides outside the gene matches: 13. Germline V gives CDR1 TSWWSYY, CDR2 QGS. The CDR3 region is CALGVTWGIRSIIIF. The CDR3 DNA reads as TGTGCTCTTGGGGTCACTTGGGGGATACGCAGTATAATCATCTTT.

This clone appeared a few times. TCRdb's entry gives the protein of a much larger clone, which mismatches this DNA's translation at residue 13, likely from a read error; the protein reported here is translated from the DNA. The chain couples TRDV2 to TRDJ1; 11 nucleotides match TRDD3. The CDR3 has 15 residues. Germline V gene sequence: CDR1 GEAIGNYY, CDR2 EKD. CDR3 residues: CACVPVGDTSDKPIF. Written as DNA, the CDR3 is TGTGCCTGCGTTCCGGTGGGGGATACGTCCGATAAACCCATCTTT.

Of note for this clone: The TCRdb protein comes from a much larger clone and disagrees with this DNA's translation at residue 3, likely due to a read error; the protein given here is derived from the DNA. This rearrangement joins TRDV2 to TRDJ1; D is uncertain. CDR1 GEAIGNYY and CDR2 EKD come from the germline V gene. The CDR3 runs 15 residues. The CDR3 reads CARDIGNKYTDKLIF. CDR3 DNA: TGTGCCCGTGACATAGGGAACAAATACACCGATAAACTCATCTTT.

Turning to this clone: This likely stems from a read error, as it lies one base from a far larger clone. At the DNA level, this CDR3 is encoded by other sequences in the same sample as well. V usage is TRDV1 and J usage is TRDJ1; 10 positions agree with TRDD3. V gave up 4 bases and J gave up 12 bases; unmatched junction bases: 14. The germline V gene encodes CDR1 TSWWSYY and CDR2 QGS. The CDR3 length is 15 residues. The CDR3 bases are TGTGCTCTTGGGGTCGACTTCCTTCTGGGGGATATCTTCATCTTT. Protein: CALGVDFLLGDIFIF.

This clone has a handful of counts. TCRdb pairs this DNA with a much larger clone's protein that differs at residue 3, likely a read error; the protein shown was translated from the DNA. The chain is built from TRDV2 and TRDJ1; D uncertain. The CDR3 sequence is 12 residues long. Germline V CDR1 and CDR2: GEAIGNYY, EKD. The CDR3 region is CAYDTSTDKLIF. The CDR3 DNA reads TGTGCCTATGACACCTCGACCGATAAACTCATCTTT.

In this sample, this clone turned up a few times. Only one base separates this from a far larger clonotype, so it likely reflects a read error. This same CDR3 is encoded by further DNA sequences in the sample. The chain uses TRAV23/DV6 and TRDJ1, with a weak D call TRDD3 (7 bases). Germline CDR1 NTAFDY, CDR2 IRPDVSE (reference sequence). This CDR3 has 19 amino acids. The V and J ends lost 3 bases and 2 bases respectively, with 29 bases between them. The CDR3, as DNA: TGTGCAGCAAATCAGCACTTCCTTTTTCGCTGGGGGCCGACCGATAAACTCATCTTT. Its translation is CAANQHFLFRWGPTDKLIF.

Of note for this clone: A single base is all that separates this from a far larger clone, so a read error is likely. Other DNA sequences in this sample translate to the same CDR3. The chain has TRDV2 and TRDJ1; the match to TRDD3 covers 9 bases. The CDR3 runs to 19 residues. Germline CDR1 is GEAIGNYY and CDR2 is EKD. The CDR3 DNA reads TGTGCCTGTGACATTGCTGGTACTGGGGGACAGGGGTACACCGATAAACTCATCTTC. Its translation is CACDIAGTGGQGYTDKLIF.

This clone was observed a handful of times. A single base is all that separates this from a far larger clone, so a read error is likely. Other DNA sequences in this specimen translate into the identical CDR3. The genes are TRDV1 and TRDJ1, with D unresolved. CDR1 is TSWWSYY and CDR2 is QGS in the germline V gene. This CDR3 is built from 16 residues. V dropped 2 bases and J dropped 8 bases, with 21 bases sitting between them. The CDR3 spells CALGELKGRGQSKLIF. The CDR3 nucleotides read TGTGCTCTTGGGGAATTAAAGGGCCGGGGTCAATCCAAACTCATCTTT.

Regarding this clone: This DNA translates differently at residue 4 from the TCRdb protein, which is that of a much larger clone; a read error is likely, and the protein shown is the DNA's own translation. The CDR3 bases are TGTGCTCTTGACTACTTCTGGGGGGCGTACACCGATAAACTCATCTTT. Its protein product is CALDYFWGAYTDKLIF. The chain is built from TRDV1 and TRDJ1; 7 nucleotides line up with TRDD3. With 7 bases clipped from V and 0 bases from J, the junction kept 11 bases outside the gene matches. Germline V lookup: CDR1 TSWWSYY, CDR2 QGS. The CDR3 covers 16 residues.

There are a few counts of this clone. TCRdb lists the protein of a much larger clone for this DNA, which differs at residue 13, so this is likely a read error; the protein given here is translated from the DNA itself. The rearrangement uses TRDV1 and TRDJ1; TRDD3 matches at 12 bases. This CDR3 has 15 residues. Germline CDR1 reads TSWWSYY; CDR2 reads QGS. The CDR3 DNA sequence: TGTGCTCTTGGGGTCCTACTGGGGGATACCGATAAACCCATCTTT. Encoded protein: CALGVLLGDTDKPIF.

The rearrangement links TRDV2 to TRDJ1; 10 positions agree with TRDD3. The trim removed 0 bases at V and 0 bases at J, leaving 12 bases unmatched. The CDR3 is made up of 19 amino acids. The germline CDR1 and CDR2 sequences are GEAIGNYY and EKD. CDR3 sequence: CACDTLVLGDRLYTDKLIF. The DNA for the CDR3 is TGTGCCTGTGACACCTTAGTACTGGGGGATCGCCTATACACCGATAAACTCATCTTT.